This T cell receptor (beta chain) was identified during a study of CD8+CD57+ T cells in acquired aplastic anemia. Findings and limits, study-wide: Patients and controls shared about 30 CD8+ CDR3 sequences, which appeared highly expressed in patients and within their immunodominant clones.

Patients included in sequencing had previously demonstrated CD8+CD57+ cell expansion by flow cytometry. Diagnosis of severe acquired aplastic anemia applied to all patients. As to this clonotype: What it binds is not known.

The CDR3 runs to 15 residues. Germline V CDR1 and CDR2: SEHNR, FQNEAQ (reference sequence). The V and J ends lost 6 bases and 5 bases respectively, with 19 bases between them. Profiling of TCR beta VDJ combinations and CDR3 sequences used genomic DNA as template. TCRdb re-derived calls from the reads in MiXCR, one entry per CDR3 protein. This sample yields around 150,000 distinct CDR3 sequences, of which 71% are seen a single time; approximately 50% belongs to the top ten. The sequenced sample consisted of sorted CD4+, CD8+, or CD8+CD57+ T cells (not recorded which) from PBMCs. This receptor was identified in a human donor with aplastic anemia. The V gene is TRBV7-9, the J gene TRBJ1-1; D gene ambiguous. The CDR3 region has the DNA TGTGCCAGCAGGCCCAAACAGCGATTGGGTACTGAAGCTTTCTTT. This codes for CASRPKQRLGTEAFF.